This T cell receptor (beta chain) was recovered during a study of fetal regulatory T cell absence and autoimmunity. Study-wide points: In IPEX, the enrichment was taken to support antigen-driven autoimmunity before birth. Pancreas and cord blood did not differ much in TRB family usage. Oligoclonal TCR enrichment in pancreas over cord blood reached over 85-fold for some clones.

Clones were sequenced by immunoSEQ multiplex PCR, and TCRdb holds only the in-frame ones, with some missing. This sample carries 46,000 or so clones, roughly 80% of them seen once, and the ten largest clones take 0.41%. With respect to this clone: Its antigen remains unknown.

The sample comprised cord blood. The sequence came from a newborn boy with IPEX syndrome.

Here the CDR3 reads CASSASLAASSYNEQFF. CDR3 sequence (DNA): TGTGCCAGCAGCGCATCACTAGCGGCAAGCTCCTACAATGAGCAGTTCTTC. The V and J genes are TRBV11-2 and TRBJ2-1, with 8 bases fitting TRBD2. Germline V gene sequence: CDR1 SGHAT, CDR2 FQNNGV. This CDR3 spans 17 amino acids. Germline trimming cut 5 bases from V and 0 bases from J; bases unmatched to any gene: 9.